Listed here is a single T cell receptor beta chain. The antigen this receptor binds is unknown. Base qualities are not provided; no much larger clone lies one nucleotide away. The CDR3 starts with the cysteine, ends with the phenylalanine, and has 16 residues. The sequence is cut down to CDR3 DNA, 48 bases in frame from base 1. Trimming takes 2 bases off V and 6 bases off J; junction bases not matched to a gene: 9. CDR1 and CDR2, looked up from the germline V gene, are MDHEN and SYDVKM. Participants in the prospective study were enrolled through a virtual design, were aged roughly 18 to 100 years, and lived in fewer than 30 United States geographic areas. Cohort assignment in the prospective study relied on participant-reported clinical history from a screening survey and a study questionnaire. Exposed participants had been in contact with someone with a PCR-confirmed or clinician-diagnosed COVID-19 case within 2 weeks of study entry. In the prospective study, whole blood, serum and a nasopharyngeal or oropharyngeal swab were collected from each participant by mobile phlebotomists. Participants in the prospective study had the option to provide additional blood draws and questionnaires over a roughly 2-month period. Prospective study blood samples were shipped either frozen or at room temperature before DNA extraction.

This sample is part of a study of blood T cell repertoires in COVID-19 (dated by TCRdb to 2020 to 2021). Context from the whole study: The collaborator samples originated in the United States, Italy and Spain and spanned the acute and convalescent phases of COVID-19. The material from the prospective study consisted of cDNA or gDNA derived from T cells, B-cell-depleted T cells, or PBMCs. The dataset comprised deeply sampled blood TCRbeta repertoires from subjects exposed to, actively infected with, or recovered from COVID-19. The repertoires were made available in a free public database intended to serve as a resource for research on the immune response to SARS-CoV-2. Samples came from the ongoing ImmuneRACE study (first 160 participants) plus 1,254 subjects from 6 global collaborators. Sample metadata almost always included a de-identified subject ID, COVID-19 status, age in years and sex. HLA class I and class II types, where available, came from metadata supplied by the sample provider rather than from assay-based typing. Here is what the overall study found, with its caveats: The quantity of clinical and demographic metadata differed by source and by participant and was supplied without curation.

The immunoSEQ Assay, a bias-controlled multiplex PCR, was used to amplify TCRbeta CDR3 regions from genomic DNA. Turning to the authors' computational methods: Nucleated cell counts per sample were estimated from amplification of reference gene primers within the assay. To quantify the absolute abundance of each unique TCRbeta CDR3 rearrangement, sequence reads were collapsed and filtered. For each sample, productive Simpson clonality was calculated as the square root of Simpson's diversity index across productive rearrangements. TCRdb limited this immuneACCESS table to in-frame rearrangements with V and J called. A share of clones is missing; checked studies link under half to unresolved V genes, and the rest is unexplained. V and J calls and clone size are copied from that table; D and trimming were computed from the DNA. In this sample the table shows some 180,000 clones, 60% to 80% of which occur a single time. 13% to 15% of the sample lies in the top ten.

Here the chain combines TRBV28 and TRBJ1-5, with 8 bases matching TRBD1. The receptor was isolated from a man aged 60 to 69 who had been exposed to COVID-19. Specimen: PBMCs or T cells enriched from blood (not recorded which). CDR3 region: CASSLLQGAGVQPQHF. The nucleotide sequence reads TGTGCCAGCAGTTTACTTCAGGGGGCCGGGGTTCAGCCCCAGCATTTT. Where the CDR3 stops, the reference TRBV28 and TRBJ1-5 genes take over; the full variable domain is DVKVTQSSRYLVKRTGEKVFLECVQDMDHENMFWYRQDPGLGLRLIYFSYDVKMKEKGDIPEGYSVSREKKERFSLILESASTNQTSMYLCASSLLQGAGVQPQHFGDGTRLSIL.